These 30 T cell receptor beta chains were all obtained from the same sample, sequenced in a study of blood T cell repertoires in COVID-19. The protocol was immunoSEQ multiplex PCR, while the TCRdb copy is restricted to in-frame clones and leaves out a portion. The sample includes over 200,000 clones, approximately 90% of them seen just once. Sample: peripheral blood. All receptors derive from a man younger than 40 with COVID-19, enrolled during active disease.

This CDR3 is CASVQGLAVKQFF. The DNA of the CDR3 is TGTGCCAGCGTTCAAGGACTAGCGGTAAAGCAGTTCTTC. The rearrangement uses TRBV2 and TRBJ2-1, with 10 bases aligning to TRBD2. Germline assignment: CDR1 SNHLY and CDR2 FYNNEI. The V gene end was trimmed by 8 bases and the J gene end by 11 bases; junction bases not matched to a gene: 9. The CDR3 sequence is 13 residues long. The full variable domain, its missing parts supplied by reference TRBV2 and TRBJ2-1, is EPEVTQTPSHQVTQMGQEVILRCVPISNHLYFYWYRQILGQKVEFLVSFYNNEISEKSEIFDDQFSVERPDGSNFTLKIRSTKLEDSAMYFCASVQGLAVKQFFGPGTRLTVL.

This clone was seen only once. This sequence joins TRBV23-1 and TRBJ1-4; 7 bases are a match to TRBD1. TRBV23-1 is identified as an open reading frame with a role that is uncertain. V trimming: 0 bases; J trimming: 7 bases; junction bases outside the gene matches: 8. This CDR3 has 16 residues. The DNA of the CDR3 is TGCGCCAGCAGTCAATCGAGGGACAGCAGATCTGAAAAACTGTTTTTT. It specifies CASSQSRDSRSEKLFF.

The chain has TRBV5-4 and TRBJ1-5, with D possibly TRBD1 on 6 matching bases. Germline-derived CDR1 and CDR2 are SGHNT and YYREEE (reference sequence). This CDR3 contains 13 residues. V was cut by 2 bases and J by 4 bases, with 7 bases left in between. CDR3 DNA: TGTGCCAGCAGCTTAGACAGGAATCAGCCCCAGCATTTT. Its translation: CASSLDRNQPQHF. The full variable domain, completed using reference TRBV5-4 and TRBJ1-5, is ETGVTQSPTHLIKTRGQQVTLRCSSQSGHNTVSWYQQALGQGPQFIFQYYREEENGRGNFPPRFSGLQFPNYSSELNVNALELDDSALYLCASSLDRNQPQHFGDGTRLSIL.

The chain combines TRBV19 with TRBJ2-3; weak D call: TRBD2 (5 bases). The ends were cut back, 3 bases at V and 5 bases at J, with 18 bases in the middle. The germline gives CDR1 LNHDA, CDR2 SQIVND (reference sequence). The CDR3 has 16 residues. The CDR3 region has the DNA TGTGCCAGTAGTATGGTTCTGTCGTTCGGGGTAGATACGCAGTATTTT. This translates into CASSMVLSFGVDTQYF.

This clone was picked up a small number of times. V gene TRBV7-3 combines with J gene TRBJ1-4; maybe TRBD1 (5 bases). V lost 5 bases to trimming and J lost 0 bases, with 13 bases between them. Per germline, CDR1 SGHTA and CDR2 FQGTGA. The CDR3 runs to 16 residues. As DNA, the CDR3 is TGTGCCAGCAGCCCACGGGGGGGGGCAACTAATGAAAAACTGTTTTTT. It is translated as CASSPRGGATNEKLFF.

This chain links TRBV21-1 with TRBJ2-2; the D call of TRBD2 is as the table states it, not checked on the DNA. TRBV21-1 is a pseudogene segment. This CDR3 region has 16 residues. The CDR3 sequence is CASSKVIAGGSGELFF. The CDR3 coding sequence is TGTGCCAGCAGCAAAGTCATAGCGGGAGGTTCCGGGGAGCTGTTTTTT.

The CDR3 here is CASSLHSQPQHF. The CDR3 DNA is TGTGCCAGCAGCTTACACAGTCAGCCCCAGCATTTT. The J gene is TRBJ1-5, the V gene TRBV7-2; D not resolved. The CDR3 sequence is 12 residues long. With 2 bases removed from V and 6 bases from J, the gap between germline ends came to 5 bases. The germline gives CDR1 SGHTA, CDR2 FQGNSA.

Here the CDR3 DNA reads TGTGCCAGCAGCTTCCCGACTAGCGGGAGGGGTTCACCCAAAGAGACCCAGTACTTC. Protein: CASSFPTSGRGSPKETQYF. V is TRBV7-8 and J is TRBJ2-5, with 14 bases fitting TRBD2. With V trimmed by 3 bases and J by 3 bases, 12 bases remained unmatched. Germline V CDR1 and CDR2: SGHVS, FQNEAQ. This CDR3 is built from 19 residues. Filled out from reference TRBV7-8 and TRBJ2-5, the complete variable domain reads GAGVSQSPRYKVAKRGQDVALRCDPISGHVSLFWYQQALGQGPEFLTYFQNEAQLDKSGLPSDRFFAERPEGSVSTLKIQRTQQEDSAVYLCASSFPTSGRGSPKETQYFGPGTRLLVL.

The V call is TRBV5-1, the J call TRBJ1-4; 9 nucleotides align to TRBD1. CDR3 length: 15 residues. Unmatched junction bases numbered 4, after V lost 2 bases and J lost 5 bases. The V gene's germline CDR1 is SGHRS and CDR2 YFSETQ. CDR3 DNA sequence: TGCGCCAGCAGCTTAACGGGACAGGGAAATGAAAAACTGTTTTTT. It specifies CASSLTGQGNEKLFF.

The table lists this clone with a count of one. This CDR3 is CASSPGTRYEQYF. Written as DNA, the CDR3 is TGTGCCAGCTCACCCGGGACTCGCTACGAGCAGTACTTC. The chain combines TRBV18 with TRBJ2-7; TRBD2 is a possible D gene (6 bases). Germline V gives CDR1 KGHSH, CDR2 LQKENI. The CDR3 contains 13 residues. Between the trimmed V and J ends, which lost 3 bases and 3 bases, there was a span of 9 bases.

The chain employs TRBV7-9 and TRBJ2-7; the D gene is possibly TRBD1 (5 bases). CDR1 is SEHNR, CDR2 FQNEAQ, per germline (reference sequence). Trimming took off 7 bases at V and 0 bases at J, with 13 bases between the two ends. The CDR3 is 14 amino acids. CDR3 protein: CASNTGHRSYEQYF. The CDR3 region has the DNA TGTGCCAGCAACACCGGACATCGCTCCTACGAGCAGTACTTC. Combining the CDR3 with reference TRBV7-9 and TRBJ2-7 gives the whole variable domain DTGVSQNPRHKITKRGQNVTFRCDPISEHNRLYWYRQTLGQGPEFLTYFQNEAQLEKSRLLSDRFSAERPKGSFSTLEIQRTEQGDSAMYLCASNTGHRSYEQYFGPGTRLTVT.

This clone occurred once. The rearrangement joins TRBV5-5 to TRBJ2-2, with D possibly TRBD1 on 6 matching bases. The CDR3 loop spans 15 amino acids. Germline loops: CDR1 SGHKS, CDR2 YYEKEE (reference sequence). V dropped 5 bases and J dropped 2 bases, with 13 bases sitting between them. In DNA, the CDR3 is TGTGCCAGCAGGACGGGACATATAAACACCGGGGAGCTGTTTTTT. It yields the protein CASRTGHINTGELFF.

The rearrangement joins TRBV25-1 to TRBJ2-2, with TRBD1 identical over 7 bases. After removal of 7 bases from V and 2 bases from J, the junction contained 7 bases not matched to a gene. CDR3 length equals 15 residues. Looked up from germline, CDR1 is MGHDK and CDR2 is SYGVNS. CDR3 loop: CASNSGTANTGELFF. Here the CDR3 DNA reads TGTGCCAGCAATTCCGGGACAGCTAACACCGGGGAGCTGTTTTTT.

The V call is TRBV3-1 (or the pseudogene TRBV3-2), the J call TRBJ1-3; no clear D gene. The CDR3 runs to 14 residues. Germline V gene data show CDR1 as LGHDT and CDR2 as YNNKEL (reference sequence). Between the trimmed V and J ends, which lost 0 bases and 4 bases, there was a span of 7 bases. In nucleotides, the CDR3 is TGTGCCAGCAGCCAAGATCCGGGGGGAAACACCATATATTTT. Amino acid sequence: CASSQDPGGNTIYF.

CDR3 amino acids: CASRPEGQGNYGYTF. CDR3 DNA: TGTGCCAGCAGGCCTGAGGGACAGGGGAACTATGGCTACACCTTC. The rearrangement joins TRBV2 to TRBJ1-2; TRBD1 matches 10 bases. The germline gives CDR1 SNHLY, CDR2 FYNNEI. The CDR3 is 15 residues long. The junction had 6 bases not matched to a gene; V was cut back by 6 bases and J by 2 bases.

The chain employs TRBV7-2 and TRBJ2-2; D is possibly TRBD2 (6 bases). Per the germline V gene, CDR1 is SGHTA and CDR2 is FQGNSA. Between the trimmed V and J ends, which lost 5 bases and 7 bases, there was a span of 14 bases. The CDR3 length is 14 residues. CDR3 DNA: TGTGCCAGCAGCGGAGGAGGCGGGATCGGGGAGCTGTTTTTT. Translation gives CASSGGGGIGELFF.

The chain employs TRBV25-1 and TRBJ1-4, with D perhaps TRBD1 (5 bases). Trimming removed 4 bases at V and 8 bases at J, with 11 bases between. This CDR3 has 13 residues. Germline CDR1 MGHDK, CDR2 SYGVNS. Written as DNA, the CDR3 is TGTGCCAGCAGTGCGATCTGGGGCGAAAAACTGTTTTTT. It specifies CASSAIWGEKLFF. Filled out from reference TRBV25-1 and TRBJ1-4, the complete variable domain reads EADIYQTPRYLVIGTGKKITLECSQTMGHDKMYWYQQDPGMELHLIHYSYGVNSTEKGDLSSESTVSRIRTEHFPLTLESARPSHTSQYLCASSAIWGEKLFFGSGTQLSVL.

The rearrangement joins TRBV28 to TRBJ2-7; TRBD1 agrees at 7 bases. This CDR3 region has 16 residues. V shed 6 bases and J 0 bases; nucleotides not matched to a gene: 11. Germline V lookup: CDR1 MDHEN, CDR2 SYDVKM. The CDR3 region has the DNA TGTGCCAGCAGAACCGCTACAGGGGCCCACTCCTACGAGCAGTACTTC. This codes for CASRTATGAHSYEQYF.

This chain links TRBV20-1 with TRBJ1-2; D is uncertain. Trimming took 6 bases from V and 3 from J, leaving 5 bases between them. Germline V lookup: CDR1 DFQATT, CDR2 SNEGSKA (reference sequence). The CDR3 sequence is 10 residues long. Here the CDR3 reads CSAFYYGYTF. CDR3 coding DNA: TGCAGTGCCTTCTACTATGGCTACACCTTC.

The chain uses TRBV28 and TRBJ2-7; 13 bases align to TRBD2. Germline V gene sequence: CDR1 MDHEN, CDR2 SYDVKM. This CDR3 contains 18 residues. The ends lost 5 bases at V and 0 bases at J; junction bases unmatched: 10. The CDR3 here is CASSPGLAGEHFSYEQYF. The CDR3 DNA is TGTGCCAGCAGTCCCGGACTAGCGGGGGAGCATTTCTCCTACGAGCAGTACTTC.

The chain couples TRBV6-4 to TRBJ2-2; D is perhaps TRBD1 (5 bases). The CDR3 totals 13 residues. Germline V gene sequence: CDR1 MRHNA, CDR2 SNTAGT. V shed 2 bases and J shed 6 bases, with 7 bases lying between them. CDR3 DNA sequence: TGTGCCAGCAGTGACGTCAGGGCCGGGGAGCTGTTTTTT. The encoded protein is CASSDVRAGELFF.

J is TRBJ1-2 and V is TRBV9; a weak D match, TRBD1 (6 bases). The CDR3 has 16 amino acids. Trimming left V 0 bases short and J 0 bases short, with 12 bases between. Germline CDR1 and CDR2: SGDLS and YYNGEE. CDR3 bases: TGTGCCAGCAGCGTAGCTGGGCAGGGGCCTAACTATGGCTACACCTTC. It yields the protein CASSVAGQGPNYGYTF.

This rearrangement joins TRBV6-6 to TRBJ1-4; possibly TRBD1 for D (5 bases). This CDR3 has 15 amino acids. The germline CDR1 and CDR2 sequences are MNHNY and SVGAGI (reference sequence). V lost 1 base, J lost 2 bases, and 8 bases lay in between. CDR3 amino acids: CASSYYRGTNEKLFF. Here the CDR3 DNA reads TGTGCCAGCAGTTACTATAGGGGCACTAATGAAAAACTGTTTTTT.

V usage is TRBV7-7 and J usage is TRBJ2-7, with a tentative D call TRBD2 (5 bases). Between the trimmed V and J ends, which lost 2 bases and 2 bases, there was a span of 19 bases. CDR1 and CDR2 from the germline V gene are SSHAT and FNYEAQ (reference sequence). The CDR3 has 17 residues. CDR3 DNA sequence: TGTGCCAGCAGCTTATTTAAGCCTAGCAAAGGGCCCTACGAGCAGTACTTC. Amino acids: CASSLFKPSKGPYEQYF.

The chain recombines TRBV7-2 with TRBJ1-6; tentatively, D is TRBD1 (6 bases). The CDR3 sequence is 14 residues long. V lost 3 bases and J lost 9, with 12 bases in between. CDR1 is SGHTA and CDR2 is FQGNSA in the germline V gene. The DNA for the CDR3 is TGTGCCAGCAGCTTGGACAGCCTTGGTTCACCCCTCCACTTT. It codes for CASSLDSLGSPLHF.

The chain couples TRBV7-2 to TRBJ1-2, with 7 bases identical to TRBD1. Germline lookup yields CDR1 SGHTA and CDR2 FQGNSA. The CDR3 spans 14 residues. V lost 4 bases to trimming and J lost 4 bases; unmatched junction nucleotides: 6. The CDR3 sequence is CASSSWDSFYGYTF. In DNA form, the CDR3 reads TGTGCCAGCAGCTCCTGGGACAGCTTCTATGGCTACACCTTC.

V is TRBV27 and J is TRBJ1-5, with TRBD1 as a possible D gene (6 bases). Germline V CDR1 and CDR2: MNHEY, SMNVEV (reference sequence). CDR3 length: 17 amino acids. Deletions cut 2 bases from V and 0 bases from J, with 14 bases between. CDR3 residues: CASSLMGGLYSNQPQHF. CDR3 coding DNA: TGTGCCAGCAGTTTAATGGGGGGGCTATATAGCAATCAGCCCCAGCATTTT.

The table lists this clone with a few counts. The V gene is TRBV11-1, the J gene TRBJ1-2; 10 nucleotides match TRBD1. The trim removed 5 bases at V and 8 bases at J, leaving 5 bases unmatched. In germline, CDR1 is SGHAT, CDR2 FQDESV (reference sequence). CDR3 length: 13 amino acids. CDR3 amino acids: CASSPETGGGYTF. The CDR3 coding sequence is TGTGCCAGCAGCCCCGAGACAGGGGGCGGCTACACCTTC.

The chain recombines TRBV5-1 with TRBJ2-7, with unresolved D. The germline V and J ends were trimmed by 1 base and 3 bases, with 8 bases remaining between them. The germline V gene has CDR1 SGHRS and CDR2 YFSETQ. The CDR3 sequence is 13 residues long. The CDR3 protein is CASSLWQNYEQYF. In DNA, the CDR3 is TGCGCCAGCAGCTTGTGGCAGAACTACGAGCAGTACTTC.

The V call is TRBV29-1, the J call TRBJ2-7; 14 bases are shared with TRBD2. CDR1 and CDR2 (germline): SQVTM, ANQGSEA. The CDR3 is 15 amino acids. Unmatched junction bases numbered 9, after V lost 5 bases and J lost 6 bases. This CDR3 reads CSVKGLAGAPPEQYF. Written as DNA, the CDR3 is TGCAGCGTTAAGGGACTAGCGGGGGCCCCACCCGAGCAGTACTTC.